This is a list of T cell receptor beta chains from one sample in a study of blood T cell repertoires in COVID-19. Assay: immunoSEQ multiplex PCR; the TCRdb copy retains only in-frame clones and omits some. The sample carries 180,000 or so clones, roughly 84% recorded once. Source material: peripheral blood. The receptors derive from a man aged 55 to 70 who had recovered from COVID-19. CDR3s include the opening cysteine and the closing phenylalanine or tryptophan. A D gene is named only where the DNA matches it firmly. Clone size appears in some rows only: once, few, many, or a class for an expanded clone.

TRBJ1-2 | TRBD1 | TRBV27 | - | TGTGCCAGCAGACCTGGGACAGATTATTCTAACTATGGCTACACCTTC | CASRPGTDYSNYGYTF
TRBJ2-7 | - | TRBV10-3 | - | TGTGCCATCAGTGAGTCGACAGAAGCGGGCGAGCAGTACTTC | CAISESTEAGEQYF
TRBJ2-5 | TRBD1 | TRBV5-1 | - | TGCGCCAGCAGCTGGGGACAGTTCCAAGAGACCCAGTACTTC | CASSWGQFQETQYF
TRBJ1-2 | - | TRBV14 | - | TGTGCCAGCAGCCAAGCGGGGTTCTATGGCTACACCTTC | CASSQAGFYGYTF
TRBJ2-7 | - | TRBV12-5 | - | TGTGCTAGTGGTTGGGGGCCAGGGGCTCCCTACGAGCAGTACTTC | CASGWGPGAPYEQYF
TRBJ2-1 | - | TRBV9 | - | TGTGCCAGCAGCGTTGGAGGGTCGGTAGGGAATGAGCAGTTCTTC | CASSVGGSVGNEQFF
TRBJ1-5 | TRBD1 | TRBV6-8 | - | TGTGCCAGCACTCCATCGCCGGGACAGGGAAGGAACAATCAGCCCCAGCATTTT | CASTPSPGQGRNNQPQHF
TRBJ2-3 | - | TRBV12-2 | - | TGTGCAAGTCGCTCGGGGGAAGCGGGCACAGATACGCAGTATTTT | CASRSGEAGTDTQYF
TRBJ2-5 | - | TRBV5-6 | - | TGTGCCAGCAGCTTGAGGCAGGGAGAGACCCAGTACTTC | CASSLRQGETQYF
TRBJ2-3 | TRBD1 | TRBV20-1 | - | TGCAGTGCTAGTCAGGACAGGGTGGACACAGATACGCAGTATTTT | CSASQDRVDTDTQYF
TRBJ2-3 | TRBD1 | TRBV4-1 | - | TGCGCCAGCAGCCCCGGGACAGGTAGAGATACGCAGTATTTT | CASSPGTGRDTQYF
TRBJ1-1 | - | TRBV19 | - | TGTGCCAGTAGTATAGGGAGGACTGAAGCTTTCTTT | CASSIGRTEAFF
TRBJ1-2 | TRBD1 | TRBV28 | - | TGTGCCAGCAATTTCGGGACAGGGGAAAACGGCTACACCTTC | CASNFGTGENGYTF
TRBJ1-1 | - | TRBV10-3 | - | TGTGCCATCAGGGAGGGGCCCCTCGAAACTTTCTTT | CAIREGPLETFF
TRBJ1-6 | - | TRBV18 | - | TGTGCCAGCTCACCACTGGGGGGAGCTGGGGCCGGATTTTTACCCCTCCACTTT | CASSPLGGAGAGFLPLHF
TRBJ2-2 | TRBD1 | TRBV15 | - | TGTGCCACCAGCAGAGATCTCAGGACAGGGGCGACCACCGGGGAGCTGTTTTTT | CATSRDLRTGATTGELFF
TRBJ1-5 | - | TRBV3-1/TRBV3-2 | once | TGTGCCAGCAGCCAATTTCTCCCAGGGGCCGCCGGCAATCAGCCCCAGCATTTT | CASSQFLPGAAGNQPQHF
TRBJ2-7 | - | TRBV7-3 | - | TGTGCCAGCAGCTGGGGGGAGGCGGGGTCCTACGAGCAGTACTTC | CASSWGEAGSYEQYF
TRBJ1-4 | - | TRBV3-1/TRBV3-2 | - | TGTGCCAGCAGCCGCCAGGGTGGGGAAAAACTGTTTTTT | CASSRQGGEKLFF
TRBJ1-1 | TRBD1 | TRBV7-2 | - | TGTGCCAGCAGCTCCCGACAGGGGGTGAACACTGAAGCTTTCTTT | CASSSRQGVNTEAFF
TRBJ2-6 | - | TRBV6-6 | - | TGTGCCAGCAGCCGCAGCGCCTCTGGGGCCAACGTCCTGACTTTC | CASSRSASGANVLTF
TRBJ1-2 | - | TRBV3-1/TRBV3-2 | once | TGTGCCAGCAGCCAAGATGGGACTTACTATGGCTACACCTTC | CASSQDGTYYGYTF
TRBJ2-1 | - | TRBV5-1 | - | TGCGCCAGCAGCCAACTATGGGACGGGAGCTCCTACAATGAGCAGTTCTTC | CASSQLWDGSSYNEQFF
TRBJ2-7 | TRBD1 | TRBV5-1 | - | TGCGCCAGCAGCTTCGGTGCACAGGGGCTCTCCTACGAGCAGTACTTC | CASSFGAQGLSYEQYF
TRBJ1-2 | - | TRBV15 | - | TGTGCCACCAGCAGAGATCGTACCCTTGAGGGCTACACCTTC | CATSRDRTLEGYTF
TRBJ1-2 | - | TRBV30 | - | TGTGCCTCACTGGGGGGAAATGGCTACACCTTC | CASLGGNGYTF
TRBJ1-6 | - | TRBV12-3/TRBV12-4 | - | TGTGCCAGCAGTTTTAGCCGGGATTCACCCCTCCACTTT | CASSFSRDSPLHF
TRBJ2-7 | - | TRBV6-5 | - | TGTGCCAGCAGTCGTCTCCCTACGTACGAGCAGTACTTC | CASSRLPTYEQYF
TRBJ1-4 | TRBD1 | TRBV18 | - | TGTGCCAGCTCACAAGGACAGGGGGTAGAAAAACTGTTTTTT | CASSQGQGVEKLFF
TRBJ2-7 | - | TRBV7-9 | - | TGTGCCAGCAGCTTCGGAGGGTCGGCCTACGAGCAGTACTTC | CASSFGGSAYEQYF
TRBJ1-1 | TRBD1 | TRBV5-4 | - | TGTGCCAGCAGCCCAGCAGGGACAGGGGCGTCCGGGGGTGAAGCTTTCTTT | CASSPAGTGASGGEAFF
TRBJ2-3 | - | TRBV7-2 | - | TGTGCCAGCAGCTTAGTCGGGGGAGGACGAGATACGCAGTATTTT | CASSLVGGGRDTQYF
TRBJ1-1 | - | TRBV7-3 | - | TGTGCCAGCAGCCAAGAGTGGAACACTGAAGCTTTCTTT | CASSQEWNTEAFF
TRBJ1-2 | TRBD1 | TRBV29-1 | once | TGCAGCGTTGAAGGGATCAAACAGGGGAACTATGGCTACACCTTC | CSVEGIKQGNYGYTF
TRBJ2-7 | TRBD1 | TRBV18 | - | TGTGCCAGCTCACCTGGGACAGCTAACGAGCAGTACTTC | CASSPGTANEQYF
TRBJ2-5 | TRBD1 | TRBV2 | once | TGTGCCAGCAGTGAATTCCTCCTCGACAGGGCACAAGAGACCCAGTACTTC | CASSEFLLDRAQETQYF
TRBJ2-5 | TRBD1 | TRBV7-9 | - | TGTGCCAGCAGCTTAGGGGACAGGGGAGAGACCCAGTACTTC | CASSLGDRGETQYF
TRBJ1-2 | - | TRBV27 | - | TGTGCCAGCAGGTATGGGGAGGGTCTTCGCGGCTACACCTTC | CASRYGEGLRGYTF
TRBJ1-4 | - | TRBV4-1 | - | TGCGCCAGCAGCCGGGGACACTCAACTAATGAAAAACTGTTTTTT | CASSRGHSTNEKLFF
TRBJ2-1 | - | TRBV29-1 | - | TGCAGCGTTGATCGTCGGGGGGCCCCTTATGAGCAGTTCTTC | CSVDRRGAPYEQFF
TRBJ2-3 | TRBD1 | TRBV7-3 | once | TGTGCCAGCAGCTTCCGACAGGGCCAGGGCACAGATACGCAGTATTTT | CASSFRQGQGTDTQYF
TRBJ2-2 | - | TRBV21-1 | - | TGTGCCAGCAGCAAAGGGAGGAAGGTCACCGGGGAGCTGTTTTTT | CASSKGRKVTGELFF
TRBJ1-3 | TRBD1 | TRBV9 | - | TGTGCCAGCAGCGCGGGACAGGGACGAGACACCATATATTTT | CASSAGQGRDTIYF
TRBJ2-3 | - | TRBV11-2 | - | TGTGCCAGCACCCTAGGCAACACAGATACGCAGTATTTT | CASTLGNTDTQYF
TRBJ2-1 | TRBD2 | TRBV5-4 | - | TGTGCCAGCAGCTTGGTTGGCGGGGGGTACAATGAGCAGTTCTTC | CASSLVGGGYNEQFF
TRBJ1-2 | - | TRBV7-2 | few | TGTGCCAGCAGCTTACAGGGAGGCGCAAACTATGGCTACACCTTC | CASSLQGGANYGYTF
TRBJ1-5 | - | TRBV19 | - | TGTGCCAGTAGTATCGGAGGGTATCGCGGCAATCAGCCCCAGCATTTT | CASSIGGYRGNQPQHF
TRBJ2-1 | TRBD2 | TRBV4-3 | few | TGCGCCAGCAGCCAAGATCCGGCTAGCGGCAATTATTACAATGAGCAGTTCTTC | CASSQDPASGNYYNEQFF
TRBJ2-1 | - | TRBV10-1 | - | TGCGCCACCCACGGGAGTCACAGGGGGCAGTTCTTC | CATHGSHRGQFF
TRBJ1-2 | - | TRBV12-5 | - | TGTGCTAGTGGCCCAGGGATGCATGGCTACACCTTC | CASGPGMHGYTF
TRBJ2-7 | TRBD1 | TRBV6-5 | - | TGTGCCAGCAGGGGCTTGGGGACAGGGGACTACGAGCAGTACTTC | CASRGLGTGDYEQYF
TRBJ2-1 | - | TRBV3-1/TRBV3-2 | - | TGTGCCAGCACCCGTGGTCCAGGGAACTCCTACAATGAGCAGTTCTTC | CASTRGPGNSYNEQFF
TRBJ1-2 | - | TRBV6-1 | - | TGTGCCAGCAGTGAACCCCAGATGTACTATGGCTACACCTTC | CASSEPQMYYGYTF